This TCR beta chain is from a study of blood T cell repertoires in COVID-19. The V gene end was trimmed by 3 bases and the J gene end by 7 bases; junction bases not matched to a gene: 5. The CDR3 has 14 amino acids. From germline, CDR1 is SGHTA and CDR2 FQGNSA. Sequencing used immunoSEQ multiplex PCR; TCRdb keeps in-frame clones, though not all of them. The sample holds 310,000 or so clones, approximately 90% seen once. The TCR comes from a man aged 25-40 years with COVID-19, enrolled during active disease. This rearrangement joins TRBV7-2 to TRBJ1-5; 8 nucleotides align to TRBD1. The sample taken for sequencing was peripheral blood. CDR3 nucleotide sequence: TGTGCCAGCAGCTTCTCACAGGGGGGGCAGCCCCAGCATTTT. Its translation is CASSFSQGGQPQHF.